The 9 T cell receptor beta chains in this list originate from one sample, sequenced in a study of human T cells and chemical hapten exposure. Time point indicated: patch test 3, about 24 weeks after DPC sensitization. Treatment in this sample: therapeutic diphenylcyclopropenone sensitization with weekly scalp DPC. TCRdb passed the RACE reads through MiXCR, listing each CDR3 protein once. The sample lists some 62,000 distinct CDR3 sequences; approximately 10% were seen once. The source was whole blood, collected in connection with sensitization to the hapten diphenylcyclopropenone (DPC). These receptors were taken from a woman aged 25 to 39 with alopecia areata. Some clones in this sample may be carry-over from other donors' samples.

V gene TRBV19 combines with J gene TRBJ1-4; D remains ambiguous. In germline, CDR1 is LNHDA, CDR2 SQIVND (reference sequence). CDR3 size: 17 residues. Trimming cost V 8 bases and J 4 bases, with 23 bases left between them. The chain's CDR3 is CASCLSPSGGGNEKLFF. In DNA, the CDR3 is TGTGCCAGTTGCCTATCACCCTCGGGCGGAGGTAATGAAAAACTGTTTTTT.

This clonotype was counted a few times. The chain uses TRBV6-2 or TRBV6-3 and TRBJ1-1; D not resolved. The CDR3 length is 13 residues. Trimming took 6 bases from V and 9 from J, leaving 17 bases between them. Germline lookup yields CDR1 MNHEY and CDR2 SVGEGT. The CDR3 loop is CASSLSPQTQAFF. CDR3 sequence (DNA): TGTGCCAGCAGCCTTTCTCCGCAGACCCAAGCTTTCTTT.

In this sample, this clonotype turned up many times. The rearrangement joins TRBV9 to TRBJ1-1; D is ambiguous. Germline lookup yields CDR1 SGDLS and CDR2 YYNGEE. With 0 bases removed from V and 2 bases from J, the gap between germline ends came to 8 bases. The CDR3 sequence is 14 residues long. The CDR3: CASSVGVLNTEAFF. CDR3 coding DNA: TGTGCCAGCAGCGTAGGGGTACTAAACACTGAAGCTTTCTTT.

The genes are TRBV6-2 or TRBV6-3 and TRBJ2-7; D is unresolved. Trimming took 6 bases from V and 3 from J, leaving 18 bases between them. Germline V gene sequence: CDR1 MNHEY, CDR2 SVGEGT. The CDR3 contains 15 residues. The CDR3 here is CASSRRVSWIYEQYF. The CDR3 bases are TGTGCCAGCAGCCGCCGGGTTAGCTGGATCTACGAGCAGTACTTC.

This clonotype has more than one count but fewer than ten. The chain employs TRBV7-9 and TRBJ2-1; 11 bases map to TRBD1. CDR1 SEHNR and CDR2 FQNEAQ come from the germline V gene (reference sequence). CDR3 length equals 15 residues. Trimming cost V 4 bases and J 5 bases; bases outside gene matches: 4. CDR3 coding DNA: TGTGCCAGCAGCTCGACGGGACAGGGGGACAATGAGCAGTTCTTC. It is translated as CASSSTGQGDNEQFF.

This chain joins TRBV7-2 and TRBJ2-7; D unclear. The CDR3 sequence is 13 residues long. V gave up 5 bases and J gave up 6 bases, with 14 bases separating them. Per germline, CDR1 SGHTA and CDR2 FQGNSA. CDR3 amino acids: CASSPLSKPEQYF. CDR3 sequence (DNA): TGTGCCAGCAGCCCTTTATCAAAACCCGAGCAGTACTTC.

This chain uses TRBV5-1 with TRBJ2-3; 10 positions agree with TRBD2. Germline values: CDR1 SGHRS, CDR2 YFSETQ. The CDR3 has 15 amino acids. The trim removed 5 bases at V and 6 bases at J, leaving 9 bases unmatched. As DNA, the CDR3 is TGCGCCAGCAGGCTGAGCGGGGGGGCCGCCGATACGCAGTATTTT. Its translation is CASRLSGGAADTQYF.

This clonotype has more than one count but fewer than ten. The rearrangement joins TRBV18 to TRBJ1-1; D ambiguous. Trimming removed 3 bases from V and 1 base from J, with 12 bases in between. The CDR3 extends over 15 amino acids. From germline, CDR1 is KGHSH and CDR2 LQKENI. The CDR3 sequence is CASSPMGSRNTEAFF. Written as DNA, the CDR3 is TGTGCCAGCTCACCTATGGGGTCAAGGAACACTGAAGCTTTCTTT.

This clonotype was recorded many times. The CDR3 DNA reads as TGTGCCAGCAGTTTAGAAGGGGGGGCTGGTCGTGAGCAGTTCTTC. Its translation is CASSLEGGAGREQFF. The genes are TRBV12-3 or TRBV12-4 and TRBJ2-1, with a possible D match to TRBD2 (7 bases). This CDR3 is built from 15 residues. V was pared by 1 base and J by 9 bases, with 16 bases between.